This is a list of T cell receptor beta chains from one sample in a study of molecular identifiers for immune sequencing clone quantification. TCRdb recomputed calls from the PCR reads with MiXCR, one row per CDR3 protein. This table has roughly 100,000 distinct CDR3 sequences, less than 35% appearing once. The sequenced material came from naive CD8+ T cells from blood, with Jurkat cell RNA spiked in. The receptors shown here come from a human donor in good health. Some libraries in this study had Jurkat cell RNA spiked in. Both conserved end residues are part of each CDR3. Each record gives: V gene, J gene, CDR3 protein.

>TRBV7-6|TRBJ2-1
CASSLALHLGAEQFF
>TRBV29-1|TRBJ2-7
CSARSFREETYEQYF
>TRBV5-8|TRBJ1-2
CASSFVAGTPYGYTF
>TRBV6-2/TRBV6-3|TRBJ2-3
CASSTLAGRTDTQYF
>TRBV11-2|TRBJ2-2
CASSLGWPGELVF
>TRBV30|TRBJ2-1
CAWRDWGYAEQFF
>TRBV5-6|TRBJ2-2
CASSYGTGELFF
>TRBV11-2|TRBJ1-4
CASSLIPGQGNEKLFF
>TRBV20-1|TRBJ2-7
CSARDRQTSVRYEQYF
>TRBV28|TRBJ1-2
CASSFWGPYTF
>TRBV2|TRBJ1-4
CASSFTPGQEISVGNLFF
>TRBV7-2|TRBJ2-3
CASSVGLAGVPDTQYF
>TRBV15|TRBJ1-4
CATSRVGYCEKLFF
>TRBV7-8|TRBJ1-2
CASSAVGPPHNYGYTF
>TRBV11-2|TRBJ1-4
CASSPVGVLDEKLFF
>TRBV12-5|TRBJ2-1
CASGPTPELRPTIEQFF
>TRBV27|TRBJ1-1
CASSLSVGNAEAFF
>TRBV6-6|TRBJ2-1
CASRTSSYNEQFF
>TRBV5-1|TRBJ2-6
CASSLTGTGGFGANVLTF
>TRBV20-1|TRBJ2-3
CSAVLGYTQYF
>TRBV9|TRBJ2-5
CASSATPPGLAQETQYF
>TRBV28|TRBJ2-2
CASSFLLAGGELFF
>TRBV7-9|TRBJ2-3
CASSSTGWGTDTQYF
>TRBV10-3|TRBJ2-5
CATISRETQYF
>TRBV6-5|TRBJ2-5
CASSYFGVQEAQYF
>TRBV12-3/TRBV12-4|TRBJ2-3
CASRSGQASTDTQYF
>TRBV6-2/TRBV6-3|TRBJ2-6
CASSYWTGGAGSGANVLTF
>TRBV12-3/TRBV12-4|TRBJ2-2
CASRALQGNTGELFF
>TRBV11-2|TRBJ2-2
CASSSSGTGTGELFF
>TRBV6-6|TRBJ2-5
CALGLPVSTQYF
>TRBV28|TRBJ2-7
CASSFQTGPSVQGPYSYEQYF
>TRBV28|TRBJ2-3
CASSFITGDSSTDTQYF
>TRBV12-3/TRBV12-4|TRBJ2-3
CASSLGIGVGTQYF
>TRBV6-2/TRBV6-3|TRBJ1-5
CASRFSGGGQPQHF
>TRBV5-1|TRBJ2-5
CASSPVGDRVVKETQYF
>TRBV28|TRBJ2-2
CASLSGNTGELFF
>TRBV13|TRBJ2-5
CASSFRPTSGGLETQYF